This TCR beta chain was observed in a study of T cells in Graves' hyperthyroidism and ophthalmopathy. Study results and caveats: Among thyroid clonotypes expanded above 0.001, most also appeared in blood.

Newly diagnosed hyperthyroidism, duration under 2 months, in patients aged 18 to 65. This clonotype was counted many times. What it binds is unknown. RNA transcripts were the template for amplifying TCR beta CDR3 regions. HTBI primers were the set used in a first-round RT-PCR of the TCR CDR3. TCRdb analysed the multiplex PCR reads with MiXCR anew, one entry per CDR3 protein. The sample records around 300,000 distinct CDR3 sequences, roughly an eighth being singletons. The TCR was taken from a woman aged 40 to 50 with Graves' hyperthyroidism. The material sequenced was blood.

The CDR3 protein is CASSLVGTSTDTQYF. The DNA for the CDR3 is TGTGCCAGCAGTTTAGTGGGGACGTCCACAGATACGCAGTATTTT. The chain recombines TRBV12-3 or TRBV12-4 with TRBJ2-3; either TRBD1 or TRBD2 may supply D (5 bases each). Trimming cost V 1 base and J 2 bases, with 10 bases left between them. The CDR3 is 15 amino acids.